The 25 T cell receptor beta chains below come from one sample, sequenced in a study of Graves' ophthalmopathy and Graves' hyperthyroidism. Amplification targeted the TCR beta CDR3 regions, with RNA transcripts as the source material. Investigators did first-round RT-PCR with HTBI primers, then second-round multiplex PCR. MiXCR was run by TCRdb on the multiplex PCR reads, yielding one entry per CDR3 protein. Among about 620,000 distinct CDR3 sequences listed, roughly 20% were seen once. Specimen: peripheral blood. The receptors shown here come from a woman in her late teens or twenties with stable Graves' hyperthyroidism. Some clones in this sample may be carry-over from other donors' samples.

This clonotype was seen at least ten times. The CDR3 here is CASSLGLAGAAEQYF. CDR3 in DNA: TGTGCCAGCAGCTTAGGACTAGCGGGAGCGGCCGAGCAGTACTTC. This chain links TRBV7-2 with TRBJ2-7; the match to TRBD2 covers 12 bases. Germline loops: CDR1 SGHTA, CDR2 FQGNSA. Unmatched junction bases numbered 4, after V lost 1 base and J lost 6 bases. This CDR3 region has 15 residues.

This clonotype was seen repeatedly, ten times or more. This chain joins TRBV25-1 and TRBJ1-1, with a possible D match to TRBD1 (5 bases). Trimming cost V 6 bases and J 10 bases, with 21 bases left between them. CDR3 length: 14 amino acids. Germline CDR1 MGHDK, CDR2 SYGVNS. The CDR3: CASRRTRETGGAFF. CDR3 in DNA: TGTGCCAGCAGGAGGACAAGGGAAACCGGTGGAGCTTTCTTT.

This clonotype appeared many times. The chain links TRBV6-2 or TRBV6-3 to TRBJ2-2; no clear D gene. V lost 5 bases and J lost 1, with 8 bases in between. Germline CDR1 and CDR2: MNHEY and SVGEGT. The CDR3 is 14 amino acids. The CDR3 spells CASSITENTGELFF. The CDR3, as DNA: TGTGCCAGCAGTATAACAGAGAACACCGGGGAGCTGTTTTTT.

A note on this clonotype: This clone may be a read error of a much larger clone one base away. The chain links TRBV5-4 to TRBJ1-1; D call uncertain. The germline gives CDR1 SGHNT, CDR2 YYREEE (reference sequence). V was cut by 0 bases and J by 6 bases, with 18 bases left in between. The CDR3 has 16 residues. The CDR3 region has the DNA TGTGCCAGCAGCTTGGGGAGCGGGATACTGAGCTCTGAAGCTTTCTTT. Translating gives CASSLGSGILSSEAFF. The variable domain in full, completed from reference TRBV5-4 and TRBJ1-1, reads ETGVTQSPTHLIKTRGQQVTLRCSSQSGHNTVSWYQQALGQGPQFIFQYYREEENGRGNFPPRFSGLQFPNYSSELNVNALELDDSALYLCASSLGSGILSSEAFFGQGTRLTVV.

This clonotype was seen more than once but under ten times. CDR3 in DNA: TGTGCCAGCAGCGTAGGGGAGGCGTACACTGAAGCTTTCTTT. Translated, it gives CASSVGEAYTEAFF. J is TRBJ1-1 and V is TRBV9; D call uncertain. The CDR3 is made up of 14 amino acids. Germline CDR1 reads SGDLS; CDR2 reads YYNGEE. Trimming cost V 0 bases and J 3 bases, with 9 bases left between them.

V gene TRBV6-2 or TRBV6-3 combines with J gene TRBJ2-7; D not resolved. V was clipped by 9 bases and J by 3 bases, with 9 bases between them. Germline CDR1 is MNHEY and CDR2 is SVGEGT. The CDR3 loop spans 11 amino acids. CDR3 residues: CARSLNYEQYF. In DNA, the CDR3 is TGTGCCAGAAGTCTGAACTACGAGCAGTACTTC.

In this sample, this clonotype turned up many times. The rearrangement uses TRBV19 and TRBJ2-2, with 9 bases matching TRBD1. Germline V gives CDR1 LNHDA, CDR2 SQIVND (reference sequence). This CDR3 contains 14 residues. The junction had 5 bases not matched to a gene; V was cut back by 5 bases and J by 7 bases. CDR3 nucleotide sequence: TGTGCCAGTAGTGAGACAGGGGGGATCGGGGAGCTGTTTTTT. It encodes CASSETGGIGELFF.

The chain uses TRBV28 and TRBJ2-7, with 8 bases matching TRBD1. Germline CDR1 and CDR2: MDHEN and SYDVKM. CDR3 size: 14 residues. Germline trimming cut 5 bases from V and 4 bases from J; bases unmatched to any gene: 7. The DNA for the CDR3 is TGTGCCAGCAGTCCCGGGGACAGGCGTTACGAGCAGTACTTC. Translating it yields CASSPGDRRYEQYF.

This rearrangement joins TRBV24-1 to TRBJ1-5, with D unclear. Trimming cost V 4 bases and J 7 bases, with 10 bases left between them. The CDR3 loop spans 13 amino acids. Germline V lookup: CDR1 KGHDR, CDR2 SFDVKD. CDR3 DNA: TGTGCCACCAGTGACCCTGCAGGCCAGCCCCAGCATTTT. Translation: CATSDPAGQPQHF.

This clonotype has at least ten counts. Here the CDR3 reads CASSLVSVPQETQYF. In nucleotides, the CDR3 is TGTGCCAGCAGCTTAGTTTCGGTCCCGCAAGAGACCCAGTACTTC. V is TRBV7-9 and J is TRBJ2-5; D is unresolved. From germline, CDR1 is SEHNR and CDR2 FQNEAQ (reference sequence). The CDR3 is 15 amino acids. V was cut by 1 base and J by 2 bases, with 11 bases left in between.

This clonotype was picked up many times. This sequence joins TRBV11-1 and TRBJ2-7, with D unresolved. This CDR3 has 16 residues. V shed 1 base and J shed 5 bases, with 18 bases lying between them. Germline-derived CDR1 and CDR2 are SGHAT and FQDESV (reference sequence). The DNA of the CDR3 is TGTGCCAGCAGCTTAGGAGAACGGGTTCGGCGCAACGAGCAGTACTTC. Residues: CASSLGERVRRNEQYF.

The V gene is TRBV29-1, the J gene TRBJ1-2; no clear D. V gave up 7 bases and J gave up 4 bases, with 13 bases separating them. Germline V CDR1 and CDR2: SQVTM, ANQGSEA. This CDR3 is 12 amino acids long. DNA of the CDR3: TGCAGCGCGGTCATGCCCTCCTATGGCTACACCTTC. Residues: CSAVMPSYGYTF.

This clonotype was observed at least ten times. The rearrangement uses TRBV12-3 or TRBV12-4 and TRBJ1-1; possibly TRBD1 for D (5 bases). Trimming removed 11 bases at V and 3 bases at J, with 19 bases between. The CDR3 totals 14 residues. The CDR3 coding sequence is TGTGCCGGAAGTAAGAGCGGGGGGTACACTGAAGCTTTCTTT. Its protein is CAGSKSGGYTEAFF.

This sequence joins TRBV12-3 or TRBV12-4 and TRBJ1-5; D is ambiguous. Trimming removed 5 bases at V and 5 bases at J, with 16 bases between. This CDR3 is built from 15 residues. The CDR3 sequence: CASSRLPGEDQPQHF. CDR3 nucleotides: TGTGCCAGCAGTCGACTCCCCGGAGAGGATCAGCCCCAGCATTTT.

The chain employs TRBV6-2 or TRBV6-3 and TRBJ2-7; TRBD2 matches 9 bases. J gave up 2 bases and V 5 bases, and 10 bases lay outside the gene matches. The CDR3 sequence is 16 residues long. From germline, CDR1 is MNHEY and CDR2 SVGEGT. CDR3 DNA: TGTGCCAGCAGTGAGATGGCGGCGGGGGGGACCTACGAGCAGTACTTC. Encoded protein: CASSEMAAGGTYEQYF.

This clonotype was detected many times. The chain is built from TRBV9 and TRBJ1-2; D is possibly TRBD1 (5 bases). The germline gives CDR1 SGDLS, CDR2 YYNGEE. V lost 5 bases to trimming and J lost 5 bases, with 16 bases between them. The CDR3 contains 14 residues. The DNA of the CDR3 is TGTGCCAGCAGAGAAGCGACAGTCGGGTATGGCTACACCTTC. This gives the protein CASREATVGYGYTF.

Many counts were recorded for this clonotype. The V and J genes are TRBV14 and TRBJ1-1; D gene ambiguous. V was pared by 0 bases and J by 4 bases, with 18 bases between. From germline, CDR1 is SGHDN and CDR2 FVKESK. CDR3 length: 17 amino acids. This CDR3 is CASSQDRRGFRGTEAFF. DNA of the CDR3: TGTGCCAGCAGCCAAGATCGGCGGGGATTCCGAGGCACTGAAGCTTTCTTT.

This clonotype was observed at least ten times. The chain combines TRBV20-1 with TRBJ2-5; TRBD1 matches 7 bases. The germline CDR1 and CDR2 sequences are DFQATT and SNEGSKA (reference sequence). The trim removed 6 bases at V and 4 bases at J, leaving 8 bases unmatched. The CDR3 is 13 residues long. DNA for the CDR3: TGCAGTGCGGGGAGACAGGGTGGAGAGACCCAGTACTTC. Translated: CSAGRQGGETQYF.

The chain recombines TRBV11-2 with TRBJ2-1, with 7 bases matching TRBD2. CDR3 length equals 15 residues. From germline, CDR1 is SGHAT and CDR2 FQNNGV. V was pared by 7 bases and J by 0 bases, with 6 bases of the junction left unmatched. The CDR3, as DNA: TGTGCCAGCAAGCGGCGGGACTACTCCTACAATGAGCAGTTCTTC. It is translated as CASKRRDYSYNEQFF.

Many counts were recorded for this clonotype. The chain recombines TRBV29-1 with TRBJ2-5, with unresolved D. Germline lookup yields CDR1 SQVTM and CDR2 ANQGSEA. V lost 7 bases and J 6 bases, leaving 15 bases between the germline ends. This CDR3 comprises 12 residues. CDR3: CSGESPTQTQYF. In nucleotides, the CDR3 is TGCAGCGGAGAATCCCCTACGCAGACCCAGTACTTC. Full variable domain (remainder filled in from reference TRBV29-1 and TRBJ2-5): SAVISQKPSRDICQRGTSLTIQCQVDSQVTMMFWYRQQPGQSLTLIATANQGSEATYESGFVIDKFPISRPNLTFSTLTVSNMSPEDSSIYLCSGESPTQTQYFGPGTRLLVL.

This clonotype was counted at least ten times. The chain carries TRBV6-2 or TRBV6-3 and TRBJ2-7, with D perhaps TRBD1 (5 bases). The CDR3 length is 14 residues. CDR1 is MNHEY and CDR2 is SVGEGT in the germline V gene. Trimming shortened V by 7 bases and J by 4 bases, and 17 bases separated the two germline ends. CDR3 nucleotides: TGTGCCAGCAACGACAGAAAAAACCAATACGAGCAGTACTTC. Its protein product is CASNDRKNQYEQYF.

This clonotype has at least ten counts. CDR3 sequence (DNA): TGTGCCAGCAGTTACTCGACAGTCAATCAGCCCCAGCATTTT. Translating gives CASSYSTVNQPQHF. The chain uses TRBV6-2 or TRBV6-3 and TRBJ1-5; possibly TRBD1 for D (5 bases). The CDR3 runs 14 residues. Germline V CDR1 and CDR2: MNHEY, SVGEGT. With 0 bases removed from V and 3 bases from J, the gap between germline ends came to 6 bases.

This clonotype has ten or more counts. The junction and the germline gene differ at one end; a read error may be behind it. CDR3 region: CSGGRGDKNIKYF. The CDR3 nucleotides read TGCAGCGGGGGTCGTGGGGACAAAAACATTAAGTACTTC. The genes are TRBV29-1 and TRBJ2-4; tentatively, D is TRBD1 (6 bases). The CDR3 contains 13 residues. Germline V gene lookup returns CDR1 SQVTM and CDR2 ANQGSEA.

This clonotype was seen at least ten times. The chain couples TRBV30 to TRBJ1-1, with D hard to call. Germline assignment: CDR1 GTSNPN and CDR2 SVGIG (reference sequence). CDR3 size: 14 residues. Written as DNA, the CDR3 is TGTGTAATCTTTATGGCAGAATCGAACACTGAAGCTTTCTTT. Its protein is CVIFMAESNTEAFF.

The chain recombines TRBV11-2 with TRBJ2-7; D is tentatively TRBD1 or TRBD2 (6 bases each). CDR1 is SGHAT, CDR2 FQNNGV, per germline. The CDR3 covers 14 residues. V was clipped by 7 bases and J by 2 bases, with 15 bases between them. DNA of the CDR3: TGTGCCAGCACCTTGGAGGGGGGCGCCTACGAGCAGTACTTC. This codes for CASTLEGGAYEQYF.